Here is one TCR beta chain with its context. This record comes from a study of blood T cell repertoires in COVID-19. Study details: Italy, Spain and the United States were the sources of the convalescent and acute COVID-19 samples. From T cells, B-cell-depleted T cells, or PBMCs came the material, which was cDNA or gDNA.

Germline V gene lookup returns CDR1 SGHAT and CDR2 FQNNGV. The CDR3 spans 15 residues. With 0 bases clipped from V and 4 bases from J, the junction kept 4 bases outside the gene matches. Original methodology: Estimation of nucleated cell counts was performed using reference gene primer amplification. Clones were read by immunoSEQ multiplex PCR, and TCRdb kept only the in-frame ones, dropping some. The D gene and trimming were derived from the DNA, and the V and J assignments and clone size from that table. The repertoire includes approximately 120,000 clones, approximately 85% of them detected once, and about 6.9% sits in the top ten.

The chain uses TRBV11-2 and TRBJ2-7, with 9 bases that match TRBD2. Source material: peripheral blood. This sequence originates from an elderly man with active or convalescent COVID-19. For the CDR3, the DNA is TGTGCCAGCAGCTTAGATCTAGCGGGGTTTTACGAGCAGTACTTC. Translation gives CASSLDLAGFYEQYF.